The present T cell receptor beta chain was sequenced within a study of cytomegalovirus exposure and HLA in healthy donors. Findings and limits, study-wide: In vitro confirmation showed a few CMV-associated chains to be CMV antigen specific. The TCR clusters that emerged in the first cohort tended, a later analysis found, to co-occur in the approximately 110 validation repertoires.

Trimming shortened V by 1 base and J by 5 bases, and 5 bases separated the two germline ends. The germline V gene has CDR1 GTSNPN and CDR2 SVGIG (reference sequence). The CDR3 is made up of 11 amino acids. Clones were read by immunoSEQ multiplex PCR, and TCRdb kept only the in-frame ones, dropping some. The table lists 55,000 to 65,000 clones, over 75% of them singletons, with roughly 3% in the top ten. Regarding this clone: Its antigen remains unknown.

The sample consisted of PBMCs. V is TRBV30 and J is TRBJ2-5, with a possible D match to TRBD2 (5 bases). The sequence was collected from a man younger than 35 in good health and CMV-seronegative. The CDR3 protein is CAWSGGETQYF. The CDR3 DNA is TGTGCCTGGAGTGGAGGGGAGACCCAGTACTTC.